The clone carrying this T cell receptor (beta chain) was picked up many times. The antigen remains unidentified. Trimming removed 3 bases from V and 4 bases from J, with 7 bases in between. The CDR3 has 13 residues. There were TCR beta CDR3 regions amplified from RNA transcripts. TCR CDR3 underwent first-round RT-PCR with the HTBI primer set. TCRdb redid the calling of the multiplex PCR reads with MiXCR, one entry per CDR3 protein. The table records about 400,000 distinct CDR3 sequences, roughly 15% of them present only once. Exclusion followed for patients with uncontrolled infection, other autoimmune disease, pregnancy or lactation. PBMCs came from 10 ml fresh peripheral blood. The entry originates in a study of T cells in Graves' hyperthyroidism and ophthalmopathy. Study conclusions and caveats: Ophthalmopathy and stable hyperthyroidism were told apart by a 13 V-J model. Appearing also in blood were most of the thyroid clonotypes expanded above 0.001.

The clonotype was recovered from a man aged 18-30 years with Graves' ophthalmopathy. The chain uses TRBV12-3 or TRBV12-4 and TRBJ1-5; D not certain. The material sequenced was blood. The CDR3 reads CASSLQINQPQHF. As DNA, the CDR3 is TGTGCCAGCAGTTTGCAGATAAATCAGCCCCAGCATTTT.